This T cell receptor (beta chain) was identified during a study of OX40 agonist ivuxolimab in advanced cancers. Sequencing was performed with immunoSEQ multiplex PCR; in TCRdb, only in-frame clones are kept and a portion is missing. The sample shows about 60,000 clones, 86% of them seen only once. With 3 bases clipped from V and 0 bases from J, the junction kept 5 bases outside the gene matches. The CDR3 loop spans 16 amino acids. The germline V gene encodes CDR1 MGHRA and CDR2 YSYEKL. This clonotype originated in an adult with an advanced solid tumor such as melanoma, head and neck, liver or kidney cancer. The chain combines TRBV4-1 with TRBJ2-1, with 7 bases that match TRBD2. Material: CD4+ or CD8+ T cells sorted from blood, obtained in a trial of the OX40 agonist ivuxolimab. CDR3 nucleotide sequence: TGCGCCAGCAGCCACACTTCTAGCGGCTCCTACAATGAGCAGTTCTTC. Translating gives CASSHTSSGSYNEQFF.